This note documents a single TCR beta chain sequence. What it binds is not known. At one of its ends the junction is not consistent with the germline gene, which may arise from a read error. Time point described: patch test 1, 2 weeks after DPC sensitization. The treatment here: therapeutic diphenylcyclopropenone sensitization with weekly scalp DPC. Non-pregnant alopecia patients aged 18 to 70, suitable for DPC therapy. Authors' methods: Samples ranged from roughly 20,000 to 750,000 TCRs, with a median of roughly 95,000. Using its own MiXCR run on the RACE reads, TCRdb lists one record per CDR3 protein. Clone size and V and J calls follow TCRdb, not the original study. The sample comprises tens of thousands of distinct CDR3 sequences, more than 9% of which are singletons, and less than 2.5% rests with the top ten. The data derive from a study of human T cells and chemical hapten exposure. Overall study: The study enrolled mostly female patients with alopecia areata, totalis or universalis. Study-wide points: It was expanded TCRs that formed significantly more large CDR3 similarity clusters than controls did.

This CDR3 contains 16 residues. CDR1 and CDR2 from the germline V gene are SGHNT and YYREEE (reference sequence). The sequencing used whole blood, collected in connection with sensitization to the hapten diphenylcyclopropenone (DPC). The gene calls are TRBV5-4 and TRBJ2-1; 8 bases match TRBD2. This TCR derives from a man aged 40-55 years with alopecia areata. Some clones in this sample may be carry-over from other donors' samples. The CDR3, as DNA: TGTGCCAGCAGCCCGGGGGGGTACGCCCTCTACGATGAGCAGTTCTTC. Its translation: CASSPGGYALYDEQFF.